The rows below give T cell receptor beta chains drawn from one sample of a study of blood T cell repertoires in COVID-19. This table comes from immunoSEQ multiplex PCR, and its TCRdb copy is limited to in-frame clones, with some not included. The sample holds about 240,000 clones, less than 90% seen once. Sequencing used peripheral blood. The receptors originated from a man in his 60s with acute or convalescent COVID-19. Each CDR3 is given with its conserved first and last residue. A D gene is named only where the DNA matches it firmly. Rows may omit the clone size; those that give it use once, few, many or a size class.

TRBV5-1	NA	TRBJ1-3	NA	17	CASSLAGGGLSGNTIYF	TGCGCCAGCAGCTTGGCCGGTGGGGGACTCTCTGGAAACACCATATATTTT
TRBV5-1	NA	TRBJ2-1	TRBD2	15	CASSSLAGGVNEQFF	TGCGCCAGCAGCTCACTAGCGGGAGGGGTCAATGAGCAGTTCTTC
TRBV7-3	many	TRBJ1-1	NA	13	CASSLGRNTEAFF	TGTGCCAGCAGCTTAGGCCGGAACACTGAAGCTTTCTTT
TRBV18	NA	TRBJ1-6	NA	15	CASSPLRAANSPLHF	TGTGCCAGCTCACCACTGAGGGCGGCTAATTCACCCCTCCACTTT
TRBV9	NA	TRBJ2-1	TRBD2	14	CASSVLAGYNEQFF	TGTGCCAGCAGCGTACTAGCGGGGTACAATGAGCAGTTCTTC
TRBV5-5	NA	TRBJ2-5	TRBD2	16	CASSPLAGAYQETQYF	TGTGCCAGCAGCCCGCTAGCGGGTGCTTACCAAGAGACCCAGTACTTC
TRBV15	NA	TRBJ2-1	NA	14	CATSRVRYASEQFF	TGTGCCACCAGCAGAGTTCGGTACGCGTCTGAGCAGTTCTTC
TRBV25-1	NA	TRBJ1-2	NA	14	CASSDRFTNYGYTF	TGTGCCAGCAGTGACCGTTTTACTAACTATGGCTACACCTTC
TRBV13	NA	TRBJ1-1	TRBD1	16	CASSSEQTGDGTEAFF	TGTGCCAGCAGCTCCGAACAGACAGGGGATGGCACTGAAGCTTTCTTT
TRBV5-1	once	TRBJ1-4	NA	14	CASRSGQYNEKLFF	TGCGCCAGCAGATCGGGACAATATAATGAAAAACTGTTTTTT
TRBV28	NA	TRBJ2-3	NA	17	CASSPQGLADRTDTQYF	TGTGCCAGCAGTCCTCAGGGGCTTGCGGATCGCACAGATACGCAGTATTTT
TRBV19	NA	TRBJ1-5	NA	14	CASSISTTHQPQHF	TGTGCCAGTAGTATTTCGACAACTCATCAGCCCCAGCATTTT
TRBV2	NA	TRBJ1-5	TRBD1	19	CASRTQPGQGTLGNQPQHF	TGTGCCAGCAGGACCCAACCCGGACAGGGGACCTTGGGCAATCAGCCCCAGCATTTT
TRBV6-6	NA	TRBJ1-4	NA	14	CASSLQGNYEKLFF	TGTGCCAGCAGCCTCCAGGGGAACTATGAAAAACTGTTTTTT
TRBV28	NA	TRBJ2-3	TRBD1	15	CASSRDRGQSDTQYF	TGTGCCAGCAGTCGGGACAGGGGGCAGTCAGATACGCAGTATTTT
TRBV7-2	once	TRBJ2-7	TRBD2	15	CASSLDASGTYEQYF	TGTGCCAGCAGCTTAGATGCTAGCGGGACCTACGAGCAGTACTTC
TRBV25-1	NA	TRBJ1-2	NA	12	CASSLTTGGYTF	TGTGCCAGCTCCCTAACGACAGGTGGCTACACCTTC
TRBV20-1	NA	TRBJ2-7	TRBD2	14	CSARVAGVSYEQYF	TGCAGTGCTCGTGTAGCGGGTGTCTCCTACGAGCAGTACTTC
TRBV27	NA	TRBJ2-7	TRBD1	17	CASSSTQGAPSSYEQYF	TGTGCCAGCAGTTCCACTCAGGGGGCTCCCAGCTCCTACGAGCAGTACTTC
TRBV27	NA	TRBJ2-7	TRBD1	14	CASSFGDRGNEQYF	TGTGCCAGCAGTTTCGGGGACAGGGGTAACGAGCAGTACTTC
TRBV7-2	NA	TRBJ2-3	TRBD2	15	CASSKSGGYTDTQYF	TGTGCCAGCAGCAAGAGCGGGGGATACACAGATACGCAGTATTTT
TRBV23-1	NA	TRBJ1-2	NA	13	CASSQRRNYGYTF	TGCGCCAGCAGTCAAAGGAGGAACTATGGCTACACCTTC
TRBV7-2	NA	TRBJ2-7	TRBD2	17	CASSSTRAGLSNYEQYF	TGTGCCAGCAGCTCAACTCGAGCGGGACTATCGAACTACGAGCAGTACTTC
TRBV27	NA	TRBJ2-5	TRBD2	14	CASNSWTSGETQYF	TGTGCCAGCAATTCTTGGACTAGTGGGGAGACCCAGTACTTC
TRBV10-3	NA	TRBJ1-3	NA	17	CAISDPRTRSAGNTIYF	TGTGCCATCAGTGACCCCCGGACAAGGTCGGCTGGAAACACCATATATTTT
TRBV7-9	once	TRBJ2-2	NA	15	CASSRPNRNTGELFF	TGTGCCAGCAGCCGGCCCAACAGGAACACCGGGGAGCTGTTTTTT
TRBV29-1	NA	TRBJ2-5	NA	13	CSALRAGSETQYF	TGCAGCGCCCTGAGGGCGGGAAGTGAGACCCAGTACTTC
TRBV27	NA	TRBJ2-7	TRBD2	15	CASSPGTSGRVEQYF	TGTGCCAGCAGCCCCGGGACTAGCGGGAGGGTCGAGCAGTACTTC
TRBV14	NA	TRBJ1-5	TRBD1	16	CASSHLDRGLNQPQHF	TGTGCCAGCAGCCACTTGGACAGGGGGTTGAATCAGCCCCAGCATTTT
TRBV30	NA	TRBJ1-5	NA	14	CAWSVLSVNQPQHF	TGTGCCTGGAGTGTACTTAGTGTGAATCAGCCCCAGCATTTT
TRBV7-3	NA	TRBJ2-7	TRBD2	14	CASTESGNFYEQYF	TGTGCCAGCACCGAAAGCGGGAATTTCTACGAGCAGTACTTC
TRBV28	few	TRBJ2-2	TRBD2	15	CASIPSSGNTGELFF	TGTGCCAGCATCCCCTCTAGCGGGAACACCGGGGAGCTGTTTTTT
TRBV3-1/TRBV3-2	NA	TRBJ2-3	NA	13	CASSQDLRHTQYF	TGTGCCAGCAGCCAAGACCTGAGGCATACGCAGTATTTT
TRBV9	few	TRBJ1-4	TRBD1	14	CASSVRPGGEKLFF	TGTGCCAGCAGCGTAAGGCCAGGGGGGGAAAAACTGTTTTTT
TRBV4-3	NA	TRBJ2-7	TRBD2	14	CASSQDRGAYEQYF	TGCGCCAGCAGCCAAGATCGGGGGGCCTACGAGCAGTACTTC
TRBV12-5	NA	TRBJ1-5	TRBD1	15	CASGGGQSLNQPQHF	TGTGCTAGTGGGGGGGGACAGAGCCTCAATCAGCCCCAGCATTTT
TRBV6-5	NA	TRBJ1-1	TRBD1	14	CASTQEGGSTEAFF	TGTGCCAGCACCCAGGAAGGGGGCAGCACTGAAGCTTTCTTT
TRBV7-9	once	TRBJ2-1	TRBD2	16	CASSLGGGRSYNEQFF	TGTGCCAGCAGCTTAGGCGGCGGGAGGTCCTACAATGAGCAGTTCTTC
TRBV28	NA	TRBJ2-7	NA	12	CASNPIGGEQYF	TGTGCCAGCAACCCCATCGGAGGGGAGCAGTACTTC
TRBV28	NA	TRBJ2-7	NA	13	CASSLDRPYEQYF	TGTGCCAGCAGTTTAGACAGGCCTTACGAGCAGTACTTC
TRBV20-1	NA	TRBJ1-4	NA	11	CSAPGGGVLFF	TGCAGTGCCCCCGGGGGTGGGGTCCTGTTTTTT